This T cell receptor beta chain was retrieved from a study of T cells in localized non-small cell lung cancer. Study findings and constraints: Elevated circulating T cell density in blood was associated with longer overall survival. A median of about 58 of the top 100 tumor clones appeared in adjacent lung, which was paired and uninvolved. Only one tumor region was sequenced, so heterogeneity remains possible. Of the tissues analyzed, uninvolved adjacent lung showed maximal T cell clonality, greater than tumor.

Germline CDR1 LNHDA, CDR2 SQIVND (reference sequence). Trimming left V 7 bases short and J 8 bases short, with 15 bases between. This CDR3 region has 13 residues. Only in-frame clones appear in the TCRdb table, and some are missing; sequencing was by immunoSEQ multiplex PCR. The sample includes about 91,000 clones, approximately 90% of them seen just once. As concerns this clone: As yet, its antigen is unknown.

The chain is built from TRBV19 and TRBJ2-1; tentatively, D is TRBD2 (5 bases). The source material was peripheral blood, sampled before any cancer treatment. The sequence was collected from a man aged 40 to 70 with stage I squamous cell lung carcinoma. CDR3 in amino acids: CASTSPEGYEQFF. Here the CDR3 DNA reads TGTGCCAGTACCTCCCCCGAGGGTTATGAGCAGTTCTTC.